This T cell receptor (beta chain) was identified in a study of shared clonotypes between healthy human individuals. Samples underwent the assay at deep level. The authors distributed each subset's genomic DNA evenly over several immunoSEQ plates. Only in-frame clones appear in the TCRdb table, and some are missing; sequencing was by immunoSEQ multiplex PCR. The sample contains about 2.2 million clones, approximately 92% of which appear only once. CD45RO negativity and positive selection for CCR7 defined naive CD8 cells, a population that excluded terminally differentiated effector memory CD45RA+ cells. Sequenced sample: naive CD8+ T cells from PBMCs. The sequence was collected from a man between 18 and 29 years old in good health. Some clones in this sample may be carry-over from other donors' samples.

The DNA of the CDR3 is TGTGCCAGCAGCCCCCTAGGGTTGTGGGGGTCAGAGCAGTACTTC. This translates into CASSPLGLWGSEQYF. The chain is built from TRBV11-2 and TRBJ2-7; D tentatively reads TRBD1 or TRBD2 (5 bases each). Germline loops: CDR1 SGHAT, CDR2 FQNNGV. V lost 5 bases and J 7 bases, leaving 21 bases between the germline ends. The CDR3 runs 15 residues.